These T cell receptor beta chains were read from a single sample in a study of blood T cells in healthy people across ages. Each CDR3 protein is one row after TCRdb ran MiXCR on the 5' RACE reads. The data contain fewer than 900,000 distinct CDR3 sequences, around 36% of them singletons. The sequenced sample consisted of blood. These receptors all stem from a man aged 18 to 35 in good health. Each CDR3 is given with its conserved first and last residue. D genes are given only for firm matches. The size of a clone is reported for some rows only, either as once, few or many, or as a class for expanded clones.

D: TRBD1; J: TRBJ2-7; V: TRBV6-5; size: many; CDR3: CASSFPGTVSYEQYF; DNA: TGTGCCAGCAGTTTCCCCGGGACAGTCTCCTACGAGCAGTACTTC
D: .; J: TRBJ2-3; V: TRBV27; size: many; CDR3: CASRVSGGAWYSDTQYF; DNA: TGTGCCAGCCGAGTCTCAGGGGGGGCTTGGTATTCAGATACGCAGTATTTT
D: .; J: TRBJ1-2; V: TRBV20-1; size: .; CDR3: CSATLGQQNYGYTF; DNA: TGCAGTGCCACCCTCGGACAGCAAAACTATGGCTACACCTTC
D: .; J: TRBJ2-4; V: TRBV3-1; size: .; CDR3: CASSQDEFAKNIQYF; DNA: TGTGCCAGCAGCCAAGACGAGTTTGCCAAAAACATTCAGTACTTC
D: .; J: TRBJ2-1; V: TRBV7-2; size: .; CDR3: CASSWGLSNNEQFF; DNA: TGTGCCAGCAGCTGGGGGCTCTCCAACAATGAGCAGTTCTTC
D: TRBD1; J: TRBJ2-5; V: TRBV7-9; size: .; CDR3: CASSSRQGVHEQYF; DNA: TGTGCCAGCAGCTCTCGACAGGGGGTACATGAGCAGTACTTC
D: .; J: TRBJ2-5; V: TRBV4-3; size: .; CDR3: CASSQRQQDYNEQYF; DNA: TGCGCCAGCAGCCAGAGGCAACAGGACTACAATGAGCAGTACTTC
D: .; J: TRBJ2-1; V: TRBV4-3; size: .; CDR3: CASGQDPGGAYNEQFF; DNA: TGCGCCAGCGGCCAAGATCCCGGGGGCGCTTACAATGAGCAGTTCTTC
D: TRBD1; J: TRBJ1-5; V: TRBV5-1; size: .; CDR3: CASSLGGTGADQPQHF; DNA: TGCGCCAGCAGCTTGGGGGGGACAGGGGCGGATCAGCCCCAGCATTTT
D: .; J: TRBJ2-1; V: TRBV9; size: few; CDR3: CASSVEGLSPEQFF; DNA: TGTGCCAGCAGCGTAGAGGGACTCTCCCCTGAGCAGTTCTTC
D: TRBD2; J: TRBJ2-5; V: TRBV20-1; size: .; CDR3: CSARTLAGADYNEQYF; DNA: TGCAGTGCTAGGACGCTAGCGGGGGCCGATTACAATGAGCAGTACTTC
D: TRBD2; J: TRBJ2-3; V: TRBV27; size: .; CDR3: CASRLAGGPVTDTQYF; DNA: TGTGCCAGCAGATTAGCGGGGGGGCCGGTCACAGATACGCAGTATTTT
D: TRBD1; J: TRBJ2-3; V: TRBV19; size: few; CDR3: CASGTGKVTDTQYF; DNA: TGTGCCAGCGGGACAGGGAAGGTGACAGATACGCAGTATTTT
D: .; J: TRBJ2-2; V: TRBV7-2; size: .; CDR3: CASSFIPETGELFF; DNA: TGTGCCAGCAGCTTTATCCCGGAAACCGGGGAGCTGTTTTTT
D: .; J: TRBJ2-3; V: TRBV7-3; size: .; CDR3: CASSLTRSGRVNRFTATQYF; DNA: TGTGCCAGCAGCTTAACAAGGTCGGGGCGGGTGAATCGATTCACAGCTACGCAGTATTTT
D: .; J: TRBJ2-6; V: TRBV29-1; size: many; CDR3: CSVGTDSGANVLTF; DNA: TGCAGCGTTGGGACAGACTCTGGGGCCAACGTCCTGACTTTC
D: TRBD2; J: TRBJ2-1; V: TRBV7-2; size: few; CDR3: CASTQTLGGVGEQFF; DNA: TGTGCCAGCACCCAGACCCTGGGGGGGGTGGGTGAGCAGTTCTTC
D: TRBD1; J: TRBJ1-4; V: TRBV5-1; size: .; CDR3: CASSDQGANEKLFF; DNA: TGCGCCAGCTCCGACCAGGGGGCTAATGAAAAACTGTTTTTT
D: TRBD1; J: TRBJ1-6; V: TRBV12-3/TRBV12-4; size: many; CDR3: CASSRQGNSPLHF; DNA: TGTGCCAGCAGTCGACAGGGGAACTCACCCCTCCACTTT
D: .; J: TRBJ2-7; V: TRBV19; size: .; CDR3: CASRPEADYEQYF; DNA: TGTGCCAGTAGACCCGAAGCAGACTACGAGCAGTACTTC
D: .; J: TRBJ1-1; V: TRBV7-2; size: .; CDR3: CAGRLTNTEAFF; DNA: TGTGCCGGCAGATTAACGAACACTGAAGCTTTCTTT
D: TRBD1; J: TRBJ2-4; V: TRBV6-5; size: .; CDR3: CASRPLAGGSRNIQYF; DNA: TGTGCCAGCAGACCCCTCGCAGGGGGCAGTCGAAACATTCAGTACTTC
D: TRBD1; J: TRBJ2-1; V: TRBV4-3; size: .; CDR3: CASSQEGCGQGEYNEQFF; DNA: TGCGCCAGCAGCCAAGAAGGATGTGGACAGGGAGAATACAATGAGCAGTTCTTC
D: .; J: TRBJ2-1; V: TRBV15; size: .; CDR3: CATSRDGAPHNEQFF; DNA: TGTGCCACCAGCAGAGATGGGGCCCCCCACAATGAGCAGTTCTTC
D: TRBD1; J: TRBJ1-1; V: TRBV20-1; size: .; CDR3: CSASLQGGTEAFF; DNA: TGCAGTGCTAGTCTTCAGGGGGGCACTGAAGCTTTCTTT
D: TRBD2; J: TRBJ2-1; V: TRBV12-5; size: .; CDR3: CASGLETSGPYLLPEQFF; DNA: TGTGCTAGTGGTTTGGAAACTAGCGGACCCTATCTCTTGCCCGAGCAGTTCTTC
D: .; J: TRBJ2-7; V: TRBV9; size: few; CDR3: CASSTGGTAYEQYF; DNA: TGTGCCAGCAGCACCGGAGGGACAGCCTACGAGCAGTACTTC
D: .; J: TRBJ2-3; V: TRBV27; size: few; CDR3: CASSFGGRVTDTQYF; DNA: TGTGCCAGCAGTTTTGGGGGGCGCGTCACAGATACGCAGTATTTT
D: .; J: TRBJ2-5; V: TRBV7-2; size: .; CDR3: CASSLATAQETQYF; DNA: TGTGCCAGCAGCTTAGCCACTGCACAAGAGACCCAGTACTTC
D: .; J: TRBJ2-3; V: TRBV12-3/TRBV12-4; size: once; CDR3: CASSLNWGEDTQYF; DNA: TGTGCCAGCAGCCTCAACTGGGGGGAAGATACGCAGTATTTT
D: .; J: TRBJ1-4; V: TRBV7-2; size: few; CDR3: CASSRAGTTNEKLFF; DNA: TGTGCCAGCAGTCGTGCAGGGACAACTAATGAAAAACTGTTTTTT
D: TRBD1; J: TRBJ2-1; V: TRBV2; size: .; CDR3: CASSDIGTGLYNEQFF; DNA: TGTGCCAGCAGCGACATAGGGACAGGGCTCTACAATGAGCAGTTCTTC
D: TRBD1; J: TRBJ2-7; V: TRBV18; size: .; CDR3: CASSHSYRGQGINEQYF; DNA: TGTGCCAGCTCCCACTCGTATAGGGGACAGGGTATCAACGAGCAGTACTTC
D: .; J: TRBJ1-1; V: TRBV7-9; size: .; CDR3: CASSFSLMNTEAFF; DNA: TGTGCCAGCAGCTTCAGTCTAATGAACACTGAAGCTTTCTTT
D: TRBD2; J: TRBJ2-3; V: TRBV20-1; size: few; CDR3: CSAFGTSGTDTQYF; DNA: TGCAGTGCCTTCGGGACTAGCGGTACAGATACGCAGTATTTT
D: .; J: TRBJ2-7; V: TRBV7-2; size: many; CDR3: CASSFRLAGRDYSYEQYF; DNA: TGTGCCAGCAGCTTCAGGCTGGCAGGGCGGGATTACTCCTACGAGCAGTACTTC
D: TRBD1; J: TRBJ1-4; V: TRBV6-6; size: few; CDR3: CASSRRTGATNEKLFF; DNA: TGTGCCAGCAGTCGACGAACAGGGGCAACTAATGAAAAACTGTTTTTT
D: .; J: TRBJ2-3; V: TRBV12-3/TRBV12-4; size: .; CDR3: CASSHRGGSGTDTQYF; DNA: TGTGCCAGCAGCCACCGCGGGGGCAGCGGCACAGATACGCAGTATTTT
D: TRBD2; J: TRBJ2-7; V: TRBV7-2; size: .; CDR3: CASSSTSGQYNEQYF; DNA: TGTGCCAGCAGCTCGACTAGCGGGCAGTACAATGAGCAGTACTTC
D: TRBD1; J: TRBJ1-2; V: TRBV12-3/TRBV12-4; size: few; CDR3: CASVRTGEYYGYTF; DNA: TGTGCCAGCGTTCGGACAGGGGAATACTATGGCTACACCTTC
D: .; J: TRBJ1-2; V: TRBV6-2/TRBV6-3; size: few; CDR3: CASSYWLRDVYGYTF; DNA: TGTGCCAGCAGTTACTGGCTGAGGGATGTCTATGGCTACACCTTC
D: .; J: TRBJ1-2; V: TRBV20-1; size: few; CDR3: CSARQVGAYGYTF; DNA: TGCAGTGCGAGACAAGTAGGGGCCTATGGCTACACCTTC
D: .; J: TRBJ1-4; V: TRBV2; size: few; CDR3: CASSGGAATNEKLFF; DNA: TGTGCCAGCAGTGGGGGGGCTGCAACTAATGAAAAACTGTTTTTT
D: TRBD1; J: TRBJ1-5; V: TRBV29-1; size: .; CDR3: CSVKGQGDQPQHF; DNA: TGCAGCGTTAAGGGACAGGGGGACCAGCCCCAGCATTTT